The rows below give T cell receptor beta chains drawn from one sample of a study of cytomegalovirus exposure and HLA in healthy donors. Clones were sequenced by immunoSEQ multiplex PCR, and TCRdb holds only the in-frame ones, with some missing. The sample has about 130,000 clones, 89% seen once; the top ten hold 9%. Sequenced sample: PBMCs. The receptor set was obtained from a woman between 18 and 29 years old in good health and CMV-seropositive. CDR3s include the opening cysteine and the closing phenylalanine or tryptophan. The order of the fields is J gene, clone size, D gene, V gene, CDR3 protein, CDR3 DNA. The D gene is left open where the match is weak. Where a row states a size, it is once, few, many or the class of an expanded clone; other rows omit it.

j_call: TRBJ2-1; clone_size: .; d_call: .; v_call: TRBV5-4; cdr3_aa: CASSLPQGTRFF; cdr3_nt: TGTGCCAGCAGCTTGCCACAGGGTACCCGGTTCTTC
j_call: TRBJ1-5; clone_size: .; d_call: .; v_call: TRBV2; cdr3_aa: CASKGVWGNQPQHF; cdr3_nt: TGTGCCAGCAAGGGGGTTTGGGGGAATCAGCCCCAGCATTTT
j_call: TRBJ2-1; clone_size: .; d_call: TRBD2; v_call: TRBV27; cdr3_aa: CASSLSISYVTSGGHNEQFF; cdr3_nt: TGTGCCAGCAGTTTATCTATTTCATACGTCACTAGCGGGGGGCACAATGAGCAGTTCTTC
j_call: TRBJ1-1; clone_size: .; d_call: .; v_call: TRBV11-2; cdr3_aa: CASSLELQRVNTEAFF; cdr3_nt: TGTGCCAGCAGCTTAGAGCTGCAGAGGGTGAACACTGAAGCTTTCTTT
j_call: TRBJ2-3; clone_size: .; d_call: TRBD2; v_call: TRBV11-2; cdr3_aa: CASSFSGGSTDTQYF; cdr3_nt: TGTGCCAGCAGCTTTAGCGGGGGGTCCACAGATACGCAGTATTTT
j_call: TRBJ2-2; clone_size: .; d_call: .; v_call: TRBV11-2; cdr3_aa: CASSLPGGRELFF; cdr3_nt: TGTGCCAGCAGCTTACCCGGGGGAAGAGAGCTGTTTTTT
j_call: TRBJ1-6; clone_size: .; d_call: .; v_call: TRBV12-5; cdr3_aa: CASGPGGVGSPLHF; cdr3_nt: TGTGCTAGTGGTCCCGGGGGGGTCGGTTCACCCCTCCACTTT
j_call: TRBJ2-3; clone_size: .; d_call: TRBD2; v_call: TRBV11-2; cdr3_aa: CASSLSKSGGANTQYF; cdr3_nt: TGTGCCAGCAGCTTAAGTAAGAGCGGGGGGGCAAATACGCAGTATTTT
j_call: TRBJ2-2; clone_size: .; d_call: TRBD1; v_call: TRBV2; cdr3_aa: CASSPGQANTGELFF; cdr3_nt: TGTGCCAGCAGTCCCGGACAGGCCAACACCGGGGAGCTGTTTTTT
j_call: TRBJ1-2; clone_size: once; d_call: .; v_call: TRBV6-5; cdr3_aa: CASRDRANYGYTF; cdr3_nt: TGTGCCAGCAGAGACAGAGCTAACTATGGCTACACCTTC
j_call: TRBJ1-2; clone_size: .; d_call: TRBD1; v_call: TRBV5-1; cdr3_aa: CASNFLSGTGTNYGYTF; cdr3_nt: TGCGCCAGCAACTTCCTGTCCGGGACAGGGACGAACTATGGCTACACCTTC
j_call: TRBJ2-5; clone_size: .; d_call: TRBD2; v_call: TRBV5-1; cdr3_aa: CASSLSGGPRETQYF; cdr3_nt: TGCGCCAGCAGCTTGAGCGGGGGGCCTCGGGAGACCCAGTACTTC
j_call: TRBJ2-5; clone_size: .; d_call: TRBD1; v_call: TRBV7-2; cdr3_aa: CASSPPGGWGETQYF; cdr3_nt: TGTGCCAGCAGCCCTCCAGGGGGCTGGGGGGAGACCCAGTACTTC
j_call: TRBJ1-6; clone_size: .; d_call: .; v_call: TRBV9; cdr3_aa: CASSGDIENSPLHF; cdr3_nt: TGTGCCAGCAGCGGAGACATAGAAAATTCACCCCTCCACTTT
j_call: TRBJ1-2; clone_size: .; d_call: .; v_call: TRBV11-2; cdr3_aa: CASSHGGRYGYTF; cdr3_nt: TGTGCCAGCAGCCATGGTGGGAGATATGGCTACACCTTC
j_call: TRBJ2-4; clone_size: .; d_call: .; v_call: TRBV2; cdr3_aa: CASIREALAKNIQYF; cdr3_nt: TGTGCCAGCATCCGCGAAGCGCTAGCCAAAAACATTCAGTACTTC
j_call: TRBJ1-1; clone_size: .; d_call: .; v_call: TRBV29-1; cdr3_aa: CSVAAGANTEAFF; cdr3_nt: TGCAGCGTTGCAGCAGGGGCGAACACTGAAGCTTTCTTT
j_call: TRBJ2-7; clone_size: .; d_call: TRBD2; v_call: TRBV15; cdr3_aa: CATSRGGTSVPYEQYF; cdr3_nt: TGTGCCACCAGCAGAGGGGGGACTAGCGTCCCCTACGAGCAGTACTTC
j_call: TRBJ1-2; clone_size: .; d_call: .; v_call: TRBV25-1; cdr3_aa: CASSEVANYGYTF; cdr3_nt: TGTGCCAGCAGTGAGGTAGCTAACTATGGCTACACCTTC
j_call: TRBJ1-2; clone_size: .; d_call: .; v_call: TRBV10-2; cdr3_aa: CASSGLQGTSRYGYTF; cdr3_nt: TGCGCCAGCAGTGGCCTACAGGGTACTTCTCGATATGGCTACACCTTC
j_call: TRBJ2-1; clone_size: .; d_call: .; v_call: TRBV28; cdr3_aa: CASRREGEQFF; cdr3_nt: TGTGCCAGCAGGAGGGAAGGGGAGCAGTTCTTC
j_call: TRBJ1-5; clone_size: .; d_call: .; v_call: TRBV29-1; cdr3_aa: CSVEEPRDHSNQPQHF; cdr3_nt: TGCAGCGTTGAAGAACCCAGGGATCATAGCAATCAGCCCCAGCATTTT
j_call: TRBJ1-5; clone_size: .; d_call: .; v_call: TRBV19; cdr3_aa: CASSARTGSDSNQPQHF; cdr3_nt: TGTGCCAGTAGTGCCCGAACAGGGAGTGACAGCAATCAGCCCCAGCATTTT
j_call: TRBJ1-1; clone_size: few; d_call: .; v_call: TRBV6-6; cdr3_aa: CASSGGGTEAFF; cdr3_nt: TGTGCCAGCAGTGGGGGAGGCACTGAAGCTTTCTTT
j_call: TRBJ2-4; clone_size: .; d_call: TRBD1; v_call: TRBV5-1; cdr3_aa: CASSFGQGNIQYF; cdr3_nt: TGCGCCAGCAGCTTTGGACAGGGAAACATTCAGTACTTC
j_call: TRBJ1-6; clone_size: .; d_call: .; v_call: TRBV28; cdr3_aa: CASSSLGGPNSPLHF; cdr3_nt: TGTGCCAGCAGCTCACTGGGAGGCCCTAATTCACCCCTCCACTTT
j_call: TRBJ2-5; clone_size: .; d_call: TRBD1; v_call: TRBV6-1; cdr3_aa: CASSGEWAGGETQYF; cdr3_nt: TGTGCCAGCAGTGGGGAGTGGGCAGGGGGAGAGACCCAGTACTTC
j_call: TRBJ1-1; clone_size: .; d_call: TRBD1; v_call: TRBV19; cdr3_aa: CASSWGTAYTEAFF; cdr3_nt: TGTGCCAGTAGTTGGGGGACAGCTTACACTGAAGCTTTCTTT
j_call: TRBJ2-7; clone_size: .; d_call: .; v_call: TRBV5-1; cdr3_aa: CASSPGHSFTHEQYF; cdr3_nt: TGCGCCAGCAGCCCAGGGCACAGTTTTACCCACGAGCAGTACTTC
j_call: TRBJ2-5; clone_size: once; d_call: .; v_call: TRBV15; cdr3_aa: CATSNPEGLGETQYF; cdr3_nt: TGTGCCACCTCGAACCCGGAGGGTTTGGGAGAGACCCAGTACTTC
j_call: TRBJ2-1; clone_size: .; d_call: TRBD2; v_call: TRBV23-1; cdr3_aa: CASSQWGGGAYNEQFF; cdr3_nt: TGCGCCAGCAGTCAATGGGGCGGGGGGGCTTACAATGAGCAGTTCTTC
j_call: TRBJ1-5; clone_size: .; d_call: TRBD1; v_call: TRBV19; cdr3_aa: CASIGDRADQPQHF; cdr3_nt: TGTGCCAGTATTGGGGACAGGGCGGATCAGCCCCAGCATTTT
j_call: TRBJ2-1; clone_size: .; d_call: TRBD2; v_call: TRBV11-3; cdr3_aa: CASSPRLAGGPPGGEQFF; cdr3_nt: TGTGCCAGCAGCCCCCGGCTAGCGGGGGGCCCCCCGGGGGGTGAGCAGTTCTTC
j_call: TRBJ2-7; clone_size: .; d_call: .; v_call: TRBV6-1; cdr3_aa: CASSEFRGTYEQYF; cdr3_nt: TGTGCCAGCAGTGAATTTAGGGGCACCTACGAGCAGTACTTC
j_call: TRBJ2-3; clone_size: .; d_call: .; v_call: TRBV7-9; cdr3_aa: CASSLEAADTQYF; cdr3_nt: TGTGCCAGCAGCTTAGAGGCGGCAGATACGCAGTATTTT
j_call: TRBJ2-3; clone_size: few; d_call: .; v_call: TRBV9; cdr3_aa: CASSDRGASTDTQYF; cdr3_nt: TGTGCCAGCAGCGACCGGGGGGCTAGCACAGATACGCAGTATTTT
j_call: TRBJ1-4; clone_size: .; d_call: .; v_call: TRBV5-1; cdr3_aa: CASSFGGTPNEKLFF; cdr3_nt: TGCGCCAGCAGCTTCGGGGGGACCCCCAATGAAAAACTGTTTTTT
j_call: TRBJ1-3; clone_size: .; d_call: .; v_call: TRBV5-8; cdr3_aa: CASSLWSSSGNTIYF; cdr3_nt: TGTGCCAGCAGCTTGTGGTCGAGCTCTGGAAACACCATATATTTT
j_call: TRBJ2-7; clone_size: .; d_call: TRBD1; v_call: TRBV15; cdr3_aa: CATSRTGGSYEQYF; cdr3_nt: TGTGCCACCAGCAGAACAGGGGGATCCTACGAGCAGTACTTC
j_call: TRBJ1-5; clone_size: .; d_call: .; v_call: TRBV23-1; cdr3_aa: CASSPRESNQPQHF; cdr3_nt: TGCGCCAGCAGTCCCAGGGAAAGCAATCAGCCCCAGCATTTT
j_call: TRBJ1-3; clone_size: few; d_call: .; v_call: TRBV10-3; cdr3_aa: CAIMDTSSGNTIYF; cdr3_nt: TGTGCCATCATGGACACATCCTCTGGAAACACCATATATTTT
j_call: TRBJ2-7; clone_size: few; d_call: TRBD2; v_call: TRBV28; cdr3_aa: CASRKRGGSYEQYF; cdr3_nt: TGTGCCAGCAGAAAGCGGGGGGGATCCTACGAGCAGTACTTC
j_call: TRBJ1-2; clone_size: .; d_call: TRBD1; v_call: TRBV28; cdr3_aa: CASSSYRGRGYTF; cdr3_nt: TGTGCCAGCAGTTCGTACAGGGGGCGTGGCTACACCTTC